This T cell receptor beta chain is drawn from a study of cytomegalovirus exposure and HLA in healthy donors. A multiplex PCR was run with 60 Vbeta primers and 13 Jbeta primers. Some clones are missing from TCRdb's copy, which holds only in-frame ones; the method was immunoSEQ multiplex PCR. Of approximately 160,000 clones in the sample, 76% were seen once. There are 14 residues in the CDR3. Trimming removed 3 bases at V and 0 bases at J, with 9 bases between. Germline V lookup: CDR1 LNHDA, CDR2 SQIVND (reference sequence). V gene TRBV19 combines with J gene TRBJ2-7; D possibly corresponds to TRBD1 (6 bases). The receptor was isolated from a female donor in good health and CMV-seronegative. Sequencing was done on a sample of PBMCs. The CDR3 region is CASSIQGLSYEQYF. The DNA of the CDR3 is TGTGCCAGTAGTATTCAGGGGCTCTCCTACGAGCAGTACTTC.